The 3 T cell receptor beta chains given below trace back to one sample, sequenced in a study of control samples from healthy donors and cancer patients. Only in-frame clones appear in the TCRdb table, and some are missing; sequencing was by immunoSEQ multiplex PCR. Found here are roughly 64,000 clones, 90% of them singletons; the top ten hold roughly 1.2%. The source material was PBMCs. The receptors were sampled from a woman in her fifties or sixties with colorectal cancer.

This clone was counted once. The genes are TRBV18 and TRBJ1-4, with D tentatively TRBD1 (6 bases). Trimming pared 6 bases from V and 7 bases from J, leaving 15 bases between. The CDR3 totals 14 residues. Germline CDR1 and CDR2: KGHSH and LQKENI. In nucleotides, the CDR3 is TGTGCCAGCTCCCCGGACAGCAGGAGTGAAAAACTGTTTTTT. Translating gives CASSPDSRSEKLFF.

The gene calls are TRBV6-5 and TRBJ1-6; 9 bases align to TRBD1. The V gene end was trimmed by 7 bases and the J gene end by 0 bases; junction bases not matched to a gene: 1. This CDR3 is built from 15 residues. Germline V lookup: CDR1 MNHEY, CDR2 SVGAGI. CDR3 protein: CASTGQGSYNSPLHF. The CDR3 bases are TGTGCCAGCACGGGACAGGGCTCCTATAATTCACCCCTCCACTTT.

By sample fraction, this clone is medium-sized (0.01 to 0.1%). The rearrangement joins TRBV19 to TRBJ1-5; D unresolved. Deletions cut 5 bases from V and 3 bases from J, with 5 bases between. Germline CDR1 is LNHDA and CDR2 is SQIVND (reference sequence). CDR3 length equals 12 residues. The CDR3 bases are TGTGCCAGTAGTGCTCACAATCAGCCCCAGCATTTT. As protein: CASSAHNQPQHF.